These 26 T cell receptor beta chains came from one sample sequenced in a study of blood T cells in healthy people across ages. A second PCR of roughly 7 to 11 cycles used a sample-barcoded 5' primer and a J-beta primer mix. TCRdb independently ran MiXCR on the 5' RACE reads; one entry per CDR3 protein. This table has some 640,000 distinct CDR3 sequences, roughly 30% appearing once. Sequenced sample: blood. The receptors here all came from a woman aged 80 or over in good health.

A few counts support this clonotype. This could be a read error, since a much larger clone is one nucleotide away. Since the CDR3 does not end with the conserved phenylalanine or tryptophan, this likely comes from a read error. The J gene is TRBJ2-4, the V gene TRBV28, with TRBD1 matching 10 bases. The DNA matches TRBJ2-7 better at its end, which makes the J call doubtful. This CDR3 contains 15 residues. The germline V gene has CDR1 MDHEN and CDR2 SYDVKM. The CDR3 sequence is CASGNQGQGAYEQYS. The CDR3 bases are TGTGCCAGCGGCAATCAAGGACAGGGGGCCTACGAGCAGTACTCC.

This chain links TRBV9 with TRBJ1-6; no reliable D call. Per the germline V gene, CDR1 is SGDLS and CDR2 is YYNGEE. The CDR3 is made up of 17 amino acids. The ends were cut back, 4 bases at V and 8 bases at J, with 22 bases in the middle. In nucleotides, the CDR3 is TGTGCCAGCAGCCCAGAGGGTAGGGAGATTCTCTATTCACCCCTCCACTTT. Protein product: CASSPEGREILYSPLHF.

This clonotype was seen at least ten times. This chain connects TRBV20-1 to TRBJ2-4; TRBD1 matches at 8 bases. V lost 2 bases to trimming and J lost 12 bases; unmatched junction nucleotides: 6. CDR1 and CDR2 (germline): DFQATT, SNEGSKA (reference sequence). The length of the CDR3 is 12 residues. Here the CDR3 reads CSARFGTGGQYF. The CDR3 DNA reads TGCAGTGCTAGATTCGGGACAGGCGGTCAGTACTTC.

As to this clonotype: A much larger clone differs by one base, so this may be a read error. V and J are TRBV6-5 and TRBJ1-5, with D possibly being TRBD1 (6 bases). Germline CDR1 is MNHEY and CDR2 is SVGAGI. The CDR3 contains 15 residues. The CDR3 region has the DNA TGTGCCGGCAGTTCAGGGTGGGGGCCAAATCAGCCCCAGCATTTT. Its protein product is CAGSSGWGPNQPQHF.

A note on this clonotype: A much larger clone is a single base away; this may be a read error. This chain uses TRBV5-1 with TRBJ1-2; D perhaps matches TRBD1 (6 bases). The CDR3 covers 13 residues. Deletions cut 4 bases from V and 4 bases from J, with 11 bases between. Germline lookup yields CDR1 SGHRS and CDR2 YFSETQ. The CDR3, as DNA: TGCGCCAGCAGCGCAGGACAGCGCTATGGCTACACCTTC. It encodes CASSAGQRYGYTF.

The table lists this clonotype with many counts. The V gene is TRBV7-2, the J gene TRBJ2-1, with TRBD2 matching over 13 bases. V lost 4 bases and J lost 7; bases outside the gene matches: 10. This CDR3 is built from 17 residues. Germline V gene sequence: CDR1 SGHTA, CDR2 FQGNSA. CDR3 sequence: CASSWAPGLAGRNEQFF. DNA of the CDR3: TGTGCCAGCAGCTGGGCACCGGGACTAGCGGGGAGAAATGAGCAGTTCTTC.

This clonotype has just a few counts. Since a much larger clone is just one base distant, this may be a read error. V is TRBV5-1 and J is TRBJ2-7; a weak D match, TRBD1 (5 bases). Trimming cost V 0 bases and J 7 bases, with 20 bases left between them. The V gene's germline CDR1 is SGHRS and CDR2 YFSETQ. The CDR3 has 16 amino acids. DNA for the CDR3: TGCGCCAGCAGCTTGGTCCAGGGCCAATCCTACAATGAGCAGTACTTC. Its translation is CASSLVQGQSYNEQYF.

The V and J genes are TRBV4-3 and TRBJ2-2; maybe TRBD2 (5 bases). Germline loops: CDR1 LGHNA, CDR2 YSLEER. Deletions cut 8 bases from V and 0 bases from J, with 10 bases between. The CDR3 is made up of 14 amino acids. CDR3 in amino acids: CASGRGANTGELFF. CDR3 coding DNA: TGCGCCAGCGGCCGGGGAGCGAACACCGGGGAGCTGTTTTTT.

In this sample, this clonotype turned up once. A much larger clonotype is one base distant, so this may be a read error. The chain employs TRBV7-6 and TRBJ2-5; the D gene is possibly TRBD1 (5 bases). The DNA end favors TRBJ2-4, so the J call may be wrong. CDR1 is SGHVS, CDR2 FNYEAQ, per germline. CDR3 length: 15 amino acids. The CDR3 loop reads CASSRSGGAESIQYF. The CDR3 DNA reads as TGTGCCAGCAGCCGTTCCGGTGGGGCTGAAAGCATTCAGTACTTC.

Ten or more counts support this clonotype. The gene calls are TRBV29-1 and TRBJ2-1; TRBD2 matches 7 bases. V dropped 3 bases and J dropped 2; count of bases not matched to a gene: 7. This CDR3 region has 15 residues. Per the germline V gene, CDR1 is SQVTM and CDR2 is ANQGSEA. As DNA, the CDR3 is TGCAGCGTTGAGGGTCGGCTAGCGGCCTACAATGAGCAGTTCTTC. Amino acids: CSVEGRLAAYNEQFF.

This clonotype was seen many times. As DNA, the CDR3 is TGTGCCAGCAGCTTAGCGCGGTTCGGGGGAGCAACTGAAGCTTTCTTT. Protein product: CASSLARFGGATEAFF. The rearrangement links TRBV7-2 to TRBJ1-1, with a possible D match to TRBD1 (5 bases). This CDR3 comprises 16 residues. Germline V lookup: CDR1 SGHTA, CDR2 FQGNSA. The V end lost 0 bases, the J end lost 5 bases, and 16 bases lay between the germline ends.

Only a few counts were recorded for this clonotype. The chain links TRBV25-1 to TRBJ1-2; D is ambiguous. Trimming stripped 2 bases from V and 6 bases from J, with 13 bases between. This CDR3 comprises 14 residues. Germline values: CDR1 MGHDK, CDR2 SYGVNS. CDR3 coding DNA: TGTGCCAGCAGTGAAAATCGGGTTCGGGATGGCTACACCTTC. Its translation is CASSENRVRDGYTF.

The table lists this clonotype with many counts. The V gene is TRBV18, the J gene TRBJ2-3; 7 bases fit TRBD2. Germline V gene sequence: CDR1 KGHSH, CDR2 LQKENI. The junction had 6 bases not matched to a gene; V was cut back by 2 bases and J by 1 base. The length of the CDR3 is 16 residues. The chain's CDR3 is CASSPRTGGGTDTQYF. Here the CDR3 DNA reads TGTGCCAGCTCACCAAGAACGGGGGGAGGCACAGATACGCAGTATTTT.

Concerning this clonotype: The limits of the CDR3 on the DNA are not certain, so only TCRdb's listed CDR3 is given. This chain links TRBV21-1 with TRBJ2-1; the D call TRBD1 from the table was never checked on the DNA. TRBV21-1 is recorded as a pseudogene. The CDR3 totals 20 residues, both ends included. CDR3: CASGKVDYCGVGQGTNEQFF.

In its sample, this clonotype was seen a few times. The V and J genes are TRBV9 and TRBJ2-1; D is possibly TRBD1 (6 bases). The tail of the sequence fits TRBJ2-7 better, so the J call may be wrong. CDR3 length equals 17 residues. Germline V gene lookup returns CDR1 SGDLS and CDR2 YYNGEE. In DNA, the CDR3 is TGTGCCAGCAACTCAGGGGTGGAAAGCCGCCCCTACAATGAGCAGTACTTC. Amino acid sequence: CASNSGVESRPYNEQYF.

On this clonotype itself: One end of the junction is discordant with germline, which a read error may explain. The chain has TRBV6-1 and TRBJ1-5; no reliable D call. CDR3 length: 14 residues. Germline values: CDR1 MNHNS, CDR2 SASEGT. Here the CDR3 DNA reads TGTTCCAGCTCCAGGACCTCTAGCAATCAGCCCCAGCATTTT. It is translated as CSSSRTSSNQPQHF.

This clonotype was seen many times. The chain joins TRBV7-3 to TRBJ2-5; D call uncertain. Trimming shortened V by 4 bases and J by 1 base, and 7 bases separated the two germline ends. CDR1 SGHTA and CDR2 FQGTGA come from the germline V gene. CDR3 length equals 13 residues. The CDR3: CASSWGPQETQYF. Written as DNA, the CDR3 is TGTGCCAGCAGCTGGGGTCCCCAAGAGACCCAGTACTTC.

The CDR3 region is CASSLDIRGLSNQPQHF. The DNA for the CDR3 is TGTGCCAGCAGTTTAGATATCAGGGGGCTGAGCAATCAGCCCCAGCATTTT. The chain joins TRBV28 to TRBJ1-5; 8 nucleotides agree with TRBD1. The V segment lost 2 bases and the J segment 1 base; nucleotides outside the gene matches: 7. CDR1 and CDR2 from the germline V gene are MDHEN and SYDVKM. The CDR3 is made up of 17 amino acids.

The rearrangement uses TRBV9 and TRBJ2-2; no reliable D call. Between the trimmed V and J ends, which lost 3 bases and 7 bases, there was a span of 10 bases. The CDR3 is 13 amino acids. Germline-derived CDR1 and CDR2 are SGDLS and YYNGEE. CDR3 sequence (DNA): TGTGCCAGCAGCGAGGCCCTCGGCGGGGAGCTGTTTTTT. It codes for CASSEALGGELFF.

J is TRBJ2-3 and V is TRBV11-2; a possible D gene is TRBD1 (6 bases). This CDR3 comprises 15 residues. V was shortened by 1 base and J by 4 bases, with 12 bases between the two germline ends. Looked up from germline, CDR1 is SGHAT and CDR2 is FQNNGV. The CDR3 reads CASSLGGLGSDTQYF. The CDR3 coding sequence is TGTGCCAGCAGCTTAGGGGGGCTCGGTTCAGATACGCAGTATTTT.

This clonotype has a handful of counts. The chain couples TRBV7-2 to TRBJ1-1; D remains ambiguous. This CDR3 is 13 amino acids long. Between the trimmed V and J ends, which lost 3 bases and 11 bases, there was a span of 16 bases. Germline CDR1 SGHTA, CDR2 FQGNSA. The CDR3 DNA sequence: TGTGCCAGCAGCTTGTCCCCGGGCCCGAGGGCTTTCTTT. Its translation is CASSLSPGPRAFF.

This clonotype turned up a few times. This chain links TRBV3-1 with TRBJ1-1, with D possibly matching TRBD1 (5 bases). Per germline, CDR1 LGHDT and CDR2 YNNKEL (reference sequence). V gave up 1 base and J gave up 3 bases, with 9 bases separating them. This CDR3 has 14 residues. The CDR3 DNA is TGTGCCAGCAGCCAAGGGGGCCGGGACACTGAAGCTTTCTTT. Encoded protein: CASSQGGRDTEAFF.

The V gene is TRBV20-1, the J gene TRBJ2-5; 7 nucleotides line up with TRBD2. Per the germline V gene, CDR1 is DFQATT and CDR2 is SNEGSKA (reference sequence). The CDR3 extends over 15 amino acids. The junction had 6 bases not matched to a gene; V was cut back by 2 bases and J by 0 bases. The CDR3 reads CSARSRSGNQETQYF. CDR3 bases: TGCAGTGCTAGATCTCGCAGCGGGAACCAAGAGACCCAGTACTTC.

This clonotype occurred many times. V is TRBV7-2 and J is TRBJ1-5; D remains ambiguous. V lost 1 base to trimming and J lost 2 bases, with 9 bases between them. CDR3 length: 15 amino acids. The germline V gene has CDR1 SGHTA and CDR2 FQGNSA. The CDR3 here is CASSLDGEGNQPQHF. CDR3 nucleotides: TGTGCCAGCAGCTTAGACGGGGAGGGCAATCAGCCCCAGCATTTT.

This clonotype came up many times. The V call is TRBV7-2, the J call TRBJ2-7; TRBD2 aligns across 9 bases. CDR1 SGHTA and CDR2 FQGNSA come from the germline V gene. Trimming cost V 5 bases and J 0 bases; bases outside gene matches: 14. The CDR3 spans 18 residues. The CDR3 DNA follows: TGTGCCAGCAGCCAGGAGGCAGCGGGGGGTTCTAGCTCCTACGAGCAGTACTTC. It encodes CASSQEAAGGSSSYEQYF. The whole variable domain, filled in from reference TRBV7-2 and TRBJ2-7, reads GAGVSQSPSNKVTEKGKDVELRCDPISGHTALYWYRQSLGQGLEFLIYFQGNSAPDKSGLPSDRFSAERTGGSVSTLTIQRTQQEDSAVYLCASSQEAAGGSSSYEQYFGPGTRLTVT.

This clonotype was observed a few times. A much larger clone sits a single nucleotide away, making a read error possible. This rearrangement joins TRBV5-1 to TRBJ2-7, with D perhaps matching TRBD1 or TRBD2 (5 bases each). Trimming shortened V by 7 bases and J by 7 bases, and 27 bases separated the two germline ends. CDR3 length: 16 residues. Germline loops: CDR1 SGHRS, CDR2 YFSETQ. Here the CDR3 reads CASGREGRAAYNEQYF. CDR3 DNA sequence: TGCGCCAGCGGCCGTGAGGGCAGGGCTGCCTACAATGAGCAGTACTTC.